Each of the 19 T cell receptor beta chains below was sequenced from the same sample in a study of blood T cell repertoires in COVID-19. The assay was immunoSEQ multiplex PCR, and TCRdb's table has in-frame clones only and misses some. The sample yields approximately 480,000 clones, roughly 87% seen once. Sequences were obtained from peripheral blood. The source is a man aged 18 to 29 with COVID-19, enrolled during active disease.

The gene calls are TRBV27 and TRBJ2-2, with 8 positions matching TRBD2. The germline V gene encodes CDR1 MNHEY and CDR2 SMNVEV (reference sequence). CDR3 length: 15 residues. With 5 bases clipped from V and 6 bases from J, the junction kept 8 bases outside the gene matches. The CDR3 DNA sequence: TGTGCCAGCAGTACTAGCGGCGGGTTCCCCGGGGAGCTGTTTTTT. It yields the protein CASSTSGGFPGELFF.

The V call is TRBV5-8, the J call TRBJ2-1, with 10 bases identical to TRBD2. The CDR3 spans 15 residues. The germline CDR1 and CDR2 sequences are SGHTS and YDEGEE. After removal of 4 bases from V and 9 bases from J, the junction contained 10 bases not matched to a gene. CDR3 nucleotide sequence: TGTGCCAGCAGCCCCCGACAACTAGCGGGGCTTGAGCAGTTCTTC. Its translation is CASSPRQLAGLEQFF.

CDR3 protein: CASSGTVSTDTQYF. The CDR3 DNA is TGCGCCAGCAGTGGTACGGTCAGCACAGATACGCAGTATTTT. V usage is TRBV10-1 and J usage is TRBJ2-3; no definite D call. V was shortened by 4 bases and J by 0 bases, with 8 bases between the two germline ends. CDR3 length: 14 residues. Germline V lookup: CDR1 WNHNN, CDR2 SYGVQD (reference sequence).

The chain carries TRBV25-1 and TRBJ2-4; a weak D match, TRBD1 (6 bases). Germline V gene sequence: CDR1 MGHDK, CDR2 SYGVNS. V lost 1 base and J 6 bases, leaving 16 bases between the germline ends. This CDR3 comprises 16 residues. CDR3 sequence (DNA): TGTGCCAGCAGTGAATCAATCCCCGACAGGCTAAACATTCAGTACTTC. It codes for CASSESIPDRLNIQYF.

V is TRBV7-8 and J is TRBJ2-1, with 11 bases identical to TRBD1. The J segment lost 10 bases and the V segment lost 7 bases, leaving 12 bases of the junction unmatched. Germline V gene sequence: CDR1 SGHVS, CDR2 FQNEAQ. The CDR3 runs 15 residues. CDR3 sequence: CASTHSGTGGWEQFF. As DNA, the CDR3 is TGTGCCAGCACACACTCCGGGACAGGGGGTTGGGAGCAGTTCTTC.

The chain employs TRBV27 and TRBJ2-7, with 8 bases identical to TRBD2. This CDR3 contains 16 residues. Germline values: CDR1 MNHEY, CDR2 SMNVEV (reference sequence). Germline trimming cut 0 bases from V and 3 bases from J; bases unmatched to any gene: 7. CDR3 coding DNA: TGTGCCAGCAGTTTATCAGGGCGGGAGGCAATCTACGAGCAGTACTTC. Its protein product is CASSLSGREAIYEQYF.

Note on this clone: This CDR3 is also generated by other DNA sequences in the sample. The V call is TRBV24-1, the J call TRBJ2-1; D is perhaps TRBD1 (6 bases). Germline CDR1 reads KGHDR; CDR2 reads SFDVKD. V was clipped by 3 bases and J by 0 bases, with 8 bases between them. The CDR3 totals 15 residues. In DNA form, the CDR3 reads TGTGCCACCAGTGATCCCAGGGGCTCCTACAATGAGCAGTTCTTC. As protein: CATSDPRGSYNEQFF.

The V gene is TRBV29-1, the J gene TRBJ2-2; tentatively, D is TRBD2 (6 bases). The V and J ends lost 6 bases and 1 base respectively, with 15 bases between them. Per germline, CDR1 SQVTM and CDR2 ANQGSEA. The CDR3 spans 15 residues. The CDR3 region is CSVRGVGGNTGELFF. DNA of the CDR3: TGCAGCGTACGAGGTGTGGGGGGGAACACCGGGGAGCTGTTTTTT.

The J gene is TRBJ2-7, the V gene TRBV30; maybe TRBD2 (6 bases). V shed 3 bases and J shed 7 bases, with 10 bases lying between them. Germline CDR1 reads GTSNPN; CDR2 reads SVGIG (reference sequence). This CDR3 has 11 residues. DNA for the CDR3: TGTGCCTGGAGCCCCGGGGGAGAGCAGTACTTC. It yields the protein CAWSPGGEQYF.

The chain links TRBV11-2 to TRBJ2-5, with D possibly being TRBD2 (8 bases). Germline CDR1 is SGHAT and CDR2 is FQNNGV. The length of the CDR3 is 15 residues. V was pared by 5 bases and J by 2 bases, with 15 bases between. The CDR3 here is CASSPGGTAQETQYF. The CDR3 DNA reads as TGTGCCAGCAGCCCGGGGGGGACAGCACAAGAGACCCAGTACTTC.

For the CDR3, the DNA is TGTGCCAGCAGTGGGAGTTTGGGAGGACAGGGAGAGGACGGCTACACCTTC. Its protein is CASSGSLGGQGEDGYTF. The chain uses TRBV28 and TRBJ1-2; 8 nucleotides agree with TRBD1. Germline loops: CDR1 MDHEN, CDR2 SYDVKM. The CDR3 has 17 residues. V lost 5 bases and J lost 8; bases outside the gene matches: 19.

This clone was recorded a few times. The gene calls are TRBV3-1 (or the pseudogene TRBV3-2) and TRBJ2-1; 10 bases align to TRBD2. V trimming: 1 base; J trimming: 3 bases; junction bases outside the gene matches: 3. Per germline, CDR1 LGHDT and CDR2 YNNKEL (reference sequence). The CDR3 has 16 amino acids. The CDR3 DNA follows: TGTGCCAGCAGCCAAGGGACTAGCGGTCTCTACAATGAGCAGTTCTTC. Its protein product is CASSQGTSGLYNEQFF.

This chain links TRBV5-8 with TRBJ1-6; D gene uncertain. The CDR3 spans 14 residues. CDR1 is SGHTS and CDR2 is YDEGEE in the germline V gene. Between the trimmed V and J ends, which lost 4 bases and 4 bases, there was a span of 9 bases. CDR3 loop: CASSQTVYNSPLHF. In nucleotides, the CDR3 is TGTGCCAGCAGCCAAACAGTGTATAATTCACCCCTCCACTTT.

The chain combines TRBV19 with TRBJ2-2; 7 bases align to TRBD1. This CDR3 has 14 residues. The germline V gene has CDR1 LNHDA and CDR2 SQIVND (reference sequence). J lost 2 bases, V lost 7 bases, and 4 bases had no gene match. The CDR3 DNA reads as TGTGCCAGTAACCGGGACAGAAACACCGGGGAGCTGTTTTTT. It encodes CASNRDRNTGELFF.

This rearrangement joins TRBV19 to TRBJ2-2, with 11 bases aligning to TRBD1. V trimming: 1 base; J trimming: 5 bases; junction bases outside the gene matches: 0. Per the germline V gene, CDR1 is LNHDA and CDR2 is SQIVND (reference sequence). The CDR3 extends over 15 amino acids. CDR3 nucleotide sequence: TGTGCCAGTAGTATAGGGGACAGGGGGACCGGGGAGCTGTTTTTT. Its protein is CASSIGDRGTGELFF.

This rearrangement joins TRBV6-5 to TRBJ2-7; D possibly corresponds to TRBD2 (6 bases). With 4 bases removed from V and 6 bases from J, the gap between germline ends came to 13 bases. Germline CDR1 is MNHEY and CDR2 is SVGAGI. CDR3 length: 13 amino acids. The DNA for the CDR3 is TGTGCCAGCAGTTCCCCGGGACTTGGCGAGCAGTACTTC. This translates into CASSSPGLGEQYF.

V usage is TRBV3-1 (or the pseudogene TRBV3-2) and J usage is TRBJ1-3, with no clear D. Germline-derived CDR1 and CDR2 are LGHDT and YNNKEL (reference sequence). The CDR3 consists of 16 residues. V was pared by 5 bases and J by 5 bases, with 19 bases between. CDR3 sequence: CASSGPRRGERNTIYF. Here the CDR3 DNA reads TGTGCCAGCAGCGGCCCCCGGCGGGGAGAAAGAAACACCATATATTTT.

This chain links TRBV7-9 with TRBJ2-1; TRBD1 is a possible D gene (6 bases). Per the germline V gene, CDR1 is SEHNR and CDR2 is FQNEAQ (reference sequence). V was cut by 1 base and J by 4 bases, with 14 bases left in between. There are 16 residues in the CDR3. CDR3 sequence: CASSLGQGSAYNEQFF. CDR3 bases: TGTGCCAGCAGCTTAGGTCAGGGGAGTGCGTACAATGAGCAGTTCTTC.

The chain couples TRBV9 to TRBJ2-7; 9 positions agree with TRBD2. Looked up from germline, CDR1 is SGDLS and CDR2 is YYNGEE. Trimming at V came to 0 bases and at J to 7 bases, leaving 11 bases not matched to a gene. There are 16 residues in the CDR3. CDR3 amino acids: CASSVEAGRGGREQYF. The CDR3 bases are TGTGCCAGCAGCGTAGAGGCAGGGCGGGGGGGCCGTGAGCAGTACTTC.